This record concerns one TCR beta chain sequence. The antigen is undetermined. In the PCR, 60 Vbeta and 13 Jbeta primers were used. Using immunoSEQ multiplex PCR, the repertoire was profiled, and TCRdb retains in-frame clones only, with some absent. The table records about 120,000 clones, less than 85% of them present only once. The data originate from a study of cytomegalovirus exposure and HLA in healthy donors. Study-level results: Cytomegalovirus status was reportedly diagnosed by the classifier with high sensitivity and specificity.

Germline V CDR1 and CDR2: SGHRS, YFSETQ. The CDR3 runs 15 residues. J lost 4 bases, V lost 0 bases, and 1 base had no gene match. Sequencing was performed on PBMCs. The V call is TRBV5-1, the J call TRBJ2-5; 12 bases fit TRBD2. This TCR derives from a man younger than 45 in good health and CMV-seropositive. In DNA form, the CDR3 reads TGCGCCAGCAGCTTGGCTAGCGGGGGGGGAGAGACCCAGTACTTC. Amino acids: CASSLASGGGETQYF.